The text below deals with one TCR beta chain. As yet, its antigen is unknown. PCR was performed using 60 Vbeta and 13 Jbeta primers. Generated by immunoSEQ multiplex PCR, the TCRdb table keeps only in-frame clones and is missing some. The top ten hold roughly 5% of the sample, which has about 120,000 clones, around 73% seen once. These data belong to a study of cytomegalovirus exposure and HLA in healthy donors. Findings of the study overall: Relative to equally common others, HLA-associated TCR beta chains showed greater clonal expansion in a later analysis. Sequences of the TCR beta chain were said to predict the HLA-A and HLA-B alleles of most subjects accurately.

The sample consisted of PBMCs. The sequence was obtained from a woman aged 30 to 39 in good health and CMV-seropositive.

CDR3 sequence: CASSQVDLLYYSYEQYF. For the CDR3, the DNA is TGCGCCAGCAGCCAAGTCGACTTGCTATATTACTCCTACGAGCAGTACTTC. J is TRBJ2-5 and V is TRBV4-1; D is uncertain. Near its end, the DNA agrees better with TRBJ2-7, so the J call may be wrong. Looked up from germline, CDR1 is MGHRA and CDR2 is YSYEKL. The CDR3 is 17 residues long.